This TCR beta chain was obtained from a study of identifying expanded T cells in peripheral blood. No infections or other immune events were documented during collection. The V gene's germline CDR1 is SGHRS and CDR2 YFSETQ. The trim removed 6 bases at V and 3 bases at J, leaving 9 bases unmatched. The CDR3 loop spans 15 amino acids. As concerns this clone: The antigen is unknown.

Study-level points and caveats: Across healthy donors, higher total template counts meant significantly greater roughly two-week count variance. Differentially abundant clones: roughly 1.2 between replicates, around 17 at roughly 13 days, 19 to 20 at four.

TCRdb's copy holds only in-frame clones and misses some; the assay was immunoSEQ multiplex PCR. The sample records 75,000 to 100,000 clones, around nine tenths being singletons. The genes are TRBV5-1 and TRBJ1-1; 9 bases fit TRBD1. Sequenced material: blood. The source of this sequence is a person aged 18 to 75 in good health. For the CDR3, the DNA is TGCGCCAGCAAAAGGGACAGGGCTAGAGACACTGAAGCTTTCTTT. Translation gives CASKRDRARDTEAFF.